A selection of T cell receptor beta chains follows, all from one sample in a study of blood T cell repertoires in COVID-19. The protocol was immunoSEQ multiplex PCR, while the TCRdb copy is restricted to in-frame clones and leaves out a portion. The data hold about 190,000 clones, with approximately 79% observed a single time. Sequencing used peripheral blood. Receptors were obtained from a man aged 25-40 years with active or convalescent COVID-19. Each CDR3 is given with its conserved first and last residue. A D gene is named only where the DNA matches it firmly. Rows give clone size only sometimes, using once, few, many, or a class for an expanded clone.

>TRBV28|TRBD1|.|TRBJ1-2
CASSVGQAPYGYTF
TGTGCCAGCAGCGTCGGACAGGCCCCCTATGGCTACACCTTC
>TRBV2|TRBD2|.|TRBJ2-1
CASSVRGDYNEQFF
TGTGCCAGCAGTGTTCGGGGGGACTACAATGAGCAGTTCTTC
>TRBV4-3|TRBD2|.|TRBJ2-1
CASSQAGEGYNEQFF
TGCGCCAGCAGCCAAGCGGGGGAGGGCTACAATGAGCAGTTCTTC
>TRBV4-3|TRBD1|.|TRBJ1-5
CASSQFLDRESYSNQPQHF
TGCGCCAGCAGCCAATTTTTGGACAGGGAGAGCTATAGCAATCAGCCCCAGCATTTT
>TRBV5-8|TRBD1|.|TRBJ1-4
CASSPGQGSTNEKLFF
TGTGCCAGCAGCCCCGGACAGGGTTCAACTAATGAAAAACTGTTTTTT
>TRBV3-1/TRBV3-2|.|.|TRBJ1-2
CASSQDQGSGYTF
TGTGCCAGCAGCCAAGATCAAGGGAGCGGCTACACCTTC
>TRBV25-1|.|.|TRBJ2-7
CASSETTQTHEQYF
TGTGCCAGCAGTGAAACTACACAAACCCACGAGCAGTACTTC
>TRBV6-5|.|.|TRBJ1-6
CASSPRDGVPEPLHF
TGTGCCAGCAGTCCTCGCGACGGGGTCCCGGAACCCCTCCACTTT
>TRBV7-8|TRBD2|.|TRBJ2-5
CASSLTPGLAGEETQYF
TGTGCCAGCAGCCTCACCCCCGGGCTAGCGGGAGAAGAGACCCAGTACTTC
>TRBV11-1|TRBD1|.|TRBJ1-5
CASSQTGTGHQPQHF
TGTGCCAGCAGCCAGACCGGGACAGGTCATCAGCCCCAGCATTTT
>TRBV29-1|.|.|TRBJ1-1
CSVGSGVTEAFF
TGCAGCGTTGGCTCAGGCGTCACTGAAGCTTTCTTT
>TRBV28|TRBD1|.|TRBJ1-2
CASSLGGQNYGYTF
TGTGCCAGCAGTTTAGGGGGACAGAACTATGGCTACACCTTC
>TRBV6-5|TRBD2|.|TRBJ2-2
CASSYTSRGGTGELFF
TGTGCCAGCAGTTACACCTCCCGGGGGGGGACCGGGGAGCTGTTTTTT
>TRBV24-1|TRBD1|.|TRBJ2-7
CATSASSGQGPYEQYF
TGTGCCACCAGCGCTTCCTCGGGACAGGGGCCCTACGAGCAGTACTTC
>TRBV27|TRBD1|.|TRBJ1-3
CASSLKTGGSGNTIYF
TGTGCCAGCAGCTTAAAAACAGGGGGCTCGGGAAACACCATATATTTT
>TRBV19|TRBD1|.|TRBJ1-5
CASRLRTGAIYSNQPQHF
TGTGCCAGTAGACTCAGGACAGGGGCCATCTATAGCAATCAGCCCCAGCATTTT
>TRBV5-4|.|.|TRBJ1-2
CASGLRQNGYGYTF
TGTGCCAGCGGCCTAAGACAGAATGGGTACGGCTACACCTTC
>TRBV7-2|.|.|TRBJ2-7
CASSRTDSYEQYF
TGTGCCAGCAGCCGGACTGATTCCTACGAGCAGTACTTC
>TRBV6-1|.|few|TRBJ1-1
CASSEGMNTEAFF
TGTGCCAGCAGTGAAGGTATGAACACTGAAGCTTTCTTT
>TRBV9|.|.|TRBJ2-3
CASSVEGGAGTDTQYF
TGTGCCAGCAGCGTAGAAGGGGGGGCAGGCACAGATACGCAGTATTTT
>TRBV19|.|.|TRBJ1-1
CASSPRGFSGAFF
TGTGCCAGTAGTCCCCGAGGGTTCTCAGGAGCTTTCTTT
>TRBV24-1|.|.|TRBJ2-1
CATSRGTLNEQFF
TGTGCCACCAGTCGCGGGACCCTTAATGAGCAGTTCTTC
>TRBV9|TRBD1|.|TRBJ2-2
CASSVVPGGDFKTGELFF
TGTGCCAGCAGCGTAGTCCCAGGGGGAGACTTTAAAACCGGGGAGCTGTTTTTT
>TRBV7-2|.|.|TRBJ1-2
CASRPNRPGTYGYTF
TGTGCCAGCAGACCCAATAGGCCGGGAACCTATGGCTACACCTTC
>TRBV7-2|.|.|TRBJ1-1
CASSLQSDTEAFF
TGTGCCAGCAGCTTACAATCGGACACTGAAGCTTTCTTT
>TRBV19|TRBD1|.|TRBJ2-7
CASSTTGAPSYEQYF
TGTGCCAGTAGTACGACAGGGGCCCCCTCCTACGAGCAGTACTTC
>TRBV4-3|.|.|TRBJ1-2
CASSQVQEGSYGYTF
TGCGCCAGCAGCCAAGTTCAGGAGGGGTCCTATGGCTACACCTTC
>TRBV27|TRBD1|.|TRBJ2-5
CASSLGTEETQYF
TGTGCCAGCAGTTTGGGGACAGAAGAGACCCAGTACTTC
>TRBV7-3|.|.|TRBJ1-2
CASSFGGTVPSGYTF
TGTGCCAGCAGCTTCGGAGGAACGGTCCCAAGTGGCTACACCTTC
>TRBV4-3|.|.|TRBJ1-1
CASSPLPRGGAEAFF
TGCGCCAGCAGCCCCCTTCCCCGGGGGGGGGCCGAAGCTTTCTTT
>TRBV7-8|TRBD1|.|TRBJ2-2
CASRTTGVGGELFF
TGTGCCAGCAGAACCACAGGGGTGGGCGGGGAGCTGTTTTTT
>TRBV2|.|.|TRBJ1-2
CASSEQGSNYGYTF
TGTGCCAGCAGTGAACAGGGATCAAACTATGGCTACACCTTC
>TRBV24-1|.|.|TRBJ2-3
CATSDPRQGADMGTDTQYF
TGTGCCACCAGTGATCCCCGGCAAGGTGCGGATATGGGTACAGATACGCAGTATTTT
>TRBV3-1/TRBV3-2|TRBD1|.|TRBJ1-1
CASSLHPGQGTEAFF
TGTGCCAGCAGCCTTCATCCGGGACAGGGCACTGAAGCTTTCTTT
>TRBV5-1|.|.|TRBJ1-3
CASSVGGAGNTIYF
TGCGCCAGCAGCGTAGGTGGAGCTGGAAACACCATATATTTT
>TRBV6-5|TRBD1|.|TRBJ1-5
CASSGNRGRQPQHF
TGTGCCAGCAGCGGAAACAGGGGTCGCCAGCCCCAGCATTTT
>TRBV27|.|.|TRBJ1-2
CASGVEAGVYGYTF
TGTGCCAGTGGGGTGGAGGCAGGGGTCTATGGCTACACCTTC
>TRBV4-3|.|.|TRBJ2-7
CASSQDGRGARYEQYF
TGCGCCAGCAGCCAAGACGGTCGGGGAGCCCGCTACGAGCAGTACTTC
>TRBV6-5|.|.|TRBJ2-2
CASSPLRTGELFF
TGTGCCAGCAGCCCCCTAAGGACAGGGGAGCTGTTTTTT
>TRBV28|.|.|TRBJ1-5
CASSLYNGNSNQPQHF
TGTGCCAGCAGTTTATACAACGGGAATAGCAATCAGCCCCAGCATTTT
>TRBV5-8|.|few|TRBJ1-2
CASSFSRTLYGYTF
TGTGCCAGCAGCTTCTCCCGGACACTCTATGGCTACACCTTC
>TRBV28|.|once|TRBJ1-2
CANGQPYGYTF
TGTGCCAACGGACAGCCTTATGGCTACACCTTC
>TRBV5-4|.|once|TRBJ2-1
CASRQGGGYNEQFF
TGTGCCAGCAGACAGGGGGGGGGCTACAATGAGCAGTTCTTC
>TRBV15|TRBD2|.|TRBJ2-5
CATNWGGTTQETQYF
TGTGCCACCAACTGGGGGGGGACTACTCAAGAGACCCAGTACTTC
>TRBV28|.|few|TRBJ1-1
CASSPGLPVGRAFF
TGTGCCAGCAGCCCGGGACTCCCGGTAGGAAGGGCTTTCTTT